This is a list of T cell receptor beta chains from one sample in a study of OX40 agonist ivuxolimab in advanced cancers. Profiled with immunoSEQ multiplex PCR; TCRdb holds only in-frame clones, not every one. The sample lists tens of thousands of clones, 85% to 95% seen once, with around 2.8% in the top ten. The specimen was CD4+ or CD8+ T cells sorted from blood, collected in a trial of the OX40 agonist ivuxolimab. Source of these receptors: an adult with an advanced solid tumor such as melanoma, head and neck, liver or kidney cancer. CDR3s include the opening cysteine and the closing phenylalanine or tryptophan. Fields, in order: D gene, J gene, V gene, clone size, CDR3 protein, CDR3 DNA. D genes are given only for firm matches. The size entry is marked missing in some rows and otherwise reads once, few, many or a size class.

.,TRBJ1-4,TRBV25-1,.,CASSDEHRHEKLFF,TGTGCCAGCAGTGATGAACACAGGCATGAAAAACTGTTTTTT
.,TRBJ2-2,TRBV14,.,CASSQVWDMNTGELFF,TGTGCCAGCAGCCAAGTTTGGGACATGAACACCGGGGAGCTGTTTTTT
.,TRBJ1-5,TRBV5-6,.,CASSPPGGRNQPQHF,TGTGCCAGCAGCCCCCCCGGGGGGAGGAATCAGCCCCAGCATTTT
TRBD1,TRBJ1-1,TRBV7-9,.,CASSRRAGGLTEAFF,TGTGCCAGCAGCCGCCGAGCAGGGGGCCTCACTGAAGCTTTCTTT
TRBD1,TRBJ2-7,TRBV27,once,CASRSPGQGLYEQYF,TGTGCCAGCAGGTCCCCGGGACAGGGGCTTTACGAGCAGTACTTC
TRBD2,TRBJ2-3,TRBV4-2,.,CASSLQRGGRTDTQYF,TGTGCCAGCAGCCTTCAGCGGGGGGGCCGGACAGATACGCAGTATTTT
.,TRBJ1-1,TRBV19,.,CASRAYTEAFF,TGTGCCAGTAGGGCGTACACTGAAGCTTTCTTT
.,TRBJ2-7,TRBV6-5,.,CASSYRQYYEQYF,TGTGCCAGCAGTTACCGACAATACTACGAGCAGTACTTC
.,TRBJ2-2,TRBV11-3,.,CASSLGVNTGELFF,TGTGCCAGCAGCTTAGGGGTAAACACCGGGGAGCTGTTTTTT
.,TRBJ2-7,TRBV5-4,.,CASSPGPHYEQYF,TGTGCCAGCAGCCCGGGACCACACTACGAGCAGTACTTC
.,TRBJ2-1,TRBV6-6,.,CASGGNSYNEQFF,TGTGCCAGCGGGGGAAACTCCTACAATGAGCAGTTCTTC
.,TRBJ1-4,TRBV5-1,medium-sized,CASSLQGPPNEKLFF,TGCGCCAGCAGCTTACAGGGCCCCCCTAATGAAAAACTGTTTTTT
TRBD1,TRBJ2-4,TRBV27,.,CASSSRQGVNIQYF,TGTGCCAGCAGTTCGAGACAGGGGGTAAACATTCAGTACTTC
.,TRBJ2-1,TRBV30,.,CAWSVGGLNEQFF,TGTGCCTGGAGTGTTGGGGGATTGAATGAGCAGTTCTTC
.,TRBJ1-1,TRBV5-6,.,CASSLTGNTEAFF,TGTGCCAGCAGCTTAACCGGGAACACTGAAGCTTTCTTT
.,TRBJ2-5,TRBV20-1,.,CSARAREEQYF,TGCAGTGCTAGAGCCAGGGAGGAGCAGTACTTC